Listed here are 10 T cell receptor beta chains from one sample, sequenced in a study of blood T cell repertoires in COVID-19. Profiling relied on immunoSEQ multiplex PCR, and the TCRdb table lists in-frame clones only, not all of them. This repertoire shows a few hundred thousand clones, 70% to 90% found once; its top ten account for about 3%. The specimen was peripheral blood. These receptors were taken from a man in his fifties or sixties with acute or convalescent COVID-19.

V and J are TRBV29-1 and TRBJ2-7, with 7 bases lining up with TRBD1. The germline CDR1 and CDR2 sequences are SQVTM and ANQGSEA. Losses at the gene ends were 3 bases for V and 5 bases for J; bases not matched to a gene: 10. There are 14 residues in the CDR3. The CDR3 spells CSVEGDRNPDEQYF. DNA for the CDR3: TGCAGCGTTGAGGGGGACAGAAATCCGGACGAGCAGTACTTC.

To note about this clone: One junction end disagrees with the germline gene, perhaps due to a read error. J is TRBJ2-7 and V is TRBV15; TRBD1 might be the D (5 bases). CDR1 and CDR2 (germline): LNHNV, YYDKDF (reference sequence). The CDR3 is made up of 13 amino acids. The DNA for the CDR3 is TGTGCCACCCGCAGTACAGGATCCTACGAGCAGTACTTC. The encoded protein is CATRSTGSYEQYF. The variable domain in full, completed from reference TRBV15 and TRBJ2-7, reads DAMVIQNPRYQVTQFGKPVTLSCSQTLNHNVMYWYQQKSSQAPKLLFHYYDKDFNNEADTPDNFQSRRPNTSFCFLDIRSPGLGDTAMYLCATRSTGSYEQYFGPGTRLTVT.

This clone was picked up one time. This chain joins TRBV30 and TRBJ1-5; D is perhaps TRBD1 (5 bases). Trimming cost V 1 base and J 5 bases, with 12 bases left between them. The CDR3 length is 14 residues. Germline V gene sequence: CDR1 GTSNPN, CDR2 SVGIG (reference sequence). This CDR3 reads CAWSGGDRDQPQHF. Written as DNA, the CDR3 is TGTGCCTGGAGTGGGGGGGACCGCGATCAGCCCCAGCATTTT.

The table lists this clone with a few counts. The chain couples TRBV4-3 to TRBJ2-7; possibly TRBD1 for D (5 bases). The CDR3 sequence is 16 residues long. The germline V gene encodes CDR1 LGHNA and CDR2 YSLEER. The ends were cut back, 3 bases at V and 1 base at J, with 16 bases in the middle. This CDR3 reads CASSQDLRELSYEQYF. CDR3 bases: TGCGCCAGCAGCCAGGACCTCAGGGAACTTTCCTACGAGCAGTACTTC.

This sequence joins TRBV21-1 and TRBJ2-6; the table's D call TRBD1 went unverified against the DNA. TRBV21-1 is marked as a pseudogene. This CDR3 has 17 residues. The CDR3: CASEKDRASSGANVLTF. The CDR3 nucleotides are TGTGCCAGCGAAAAGGACAGGGCCAGCTCTGGGGCCAACGTCCTGACTTTC.

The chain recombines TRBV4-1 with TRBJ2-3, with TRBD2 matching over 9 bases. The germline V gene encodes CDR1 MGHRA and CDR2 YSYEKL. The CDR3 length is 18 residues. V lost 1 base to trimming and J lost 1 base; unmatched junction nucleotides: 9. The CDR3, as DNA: TGCGCCAGCAGCCAAGGGGGGACTAGCACCTTAGGCACAGATACGCAGTATTTT. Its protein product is CASSQGGTSTLGTDTQYF.

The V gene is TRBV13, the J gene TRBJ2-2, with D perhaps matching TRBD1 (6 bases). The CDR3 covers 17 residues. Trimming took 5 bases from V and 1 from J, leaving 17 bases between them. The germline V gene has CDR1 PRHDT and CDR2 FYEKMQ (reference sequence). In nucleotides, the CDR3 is TGTGCCAGCAGCAGCAGGACAGCCGCCTTGAACACCGGGGAGCTGTTTTTT. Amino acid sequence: CASSSRTAALNTGELFF.

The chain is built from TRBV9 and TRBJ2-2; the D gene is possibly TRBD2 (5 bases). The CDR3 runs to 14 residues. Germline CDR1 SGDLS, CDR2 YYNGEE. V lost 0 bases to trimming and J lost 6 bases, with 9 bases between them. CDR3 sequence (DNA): TGTGCCAGCAGCGTAGCGGGCGGGTCCGGGGAGCTGTTTTTT. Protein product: CASSVAGGSGELFF.

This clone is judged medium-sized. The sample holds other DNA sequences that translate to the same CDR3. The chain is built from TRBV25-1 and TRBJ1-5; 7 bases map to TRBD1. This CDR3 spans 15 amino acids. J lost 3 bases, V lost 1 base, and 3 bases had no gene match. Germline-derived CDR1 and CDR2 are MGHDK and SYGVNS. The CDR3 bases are TGTGCCAGCAGTGAATCGGGACAGCCCAATCAGCCCCAGCATTTT. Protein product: CASSESGQPNQPQHF.

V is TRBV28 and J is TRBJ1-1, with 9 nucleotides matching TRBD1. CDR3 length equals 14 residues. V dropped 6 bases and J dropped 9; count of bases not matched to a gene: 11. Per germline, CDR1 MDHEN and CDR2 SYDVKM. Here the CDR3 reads CASSYTGTGRKAFF. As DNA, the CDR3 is TGTGCCAGCAGCTACACCGGGACAGGGCGAAAAGCTTTCTTT.